These 25 T cell receptor beta chains came from one sample sequenced in a study of response to subunit inactivated influenza vaccine. TCRdb re-derived calls from the RT-PCR reads in MiXCR, one entry per CDR3 protein. The repertoire includes hundreds of thousands of distinct CDR3 sequences, 13% to 15% of them detected once, and 6% to 9.5% sits in the top ten. Material: PBMCs from blood, obtained around two weeks before vaccination. The receptors derive from a man aged 45-65 years who received an inactivated influenza vaccine.

The CDR3 sequence: CAISESEGVISPLHF. As DNA, the CDR3 is TGTGCCATCAGTGAGTCCGAAGGGGTAATTTCACCCCTCCACTTT. The chain combines TRBV10-3 with TRBJ1-6; TRBD1 is a possible D gene (5 bases). Germline CDR1 and CDR2: ENHRY and SYGVKD. V dropped 0 bases and J dropped 9 bases, with 12 bases sitting between them. The CDR3 totals 15 residues.

The sample holds many counts of this clonotype. V and J are TRBV4-3 and TRBJ2-7; TRBD1 aligns across 7 bases. V lost 2 bases to trimming and J lost 5 bases; unmatched junction nucleotides: 3. Germline CDR1 and CDR2: LGHNA and YSLEER. The CDR3 consists of 13 residues. This CDR3 reads CASSQRQGDEQYF. CDR3 nucleotide sequence: TGCGCCAGCAGCCAACGACAGGGTGACGAGCAGTACTTC.

This clonotype has at least ten counts. V gene TRBV28 combines with J gene TRBJ2-5, with D perhaps TRBD1 or TRBD2 (5 bases each). V gave up 2 bases and J gave up 7 bases, with 14 bases separating them. The CDR3 spans 14 residues. CDR1 MDHEN and CDR2 SYDVKM come from the germline V gene. In nucleotides, the CDR3 is TGTGCCAGCAGTTTAGCCCTTCGTGGGGGGACCCAGTACTTC. This gives the protein CASSLALRGGTQYF.

The chain carries TRBV20-1 and TRBJ2-7, with 13 bases that match TRBD2. V dropped 5 bases and J dropped 5; count of bases not matched to a gene: 6. This CDR3 is 14 amino acids long. Germline CDR1 DFQATT, CDR2 SNEGSKA (reference sequence). As DNA, the CDR3 is TGCAGTGCTCCCGGGACTAGCGGGGAACACGAGCAGTACTTC. Protein sequence: CSAPGTSGEHEQYF.

The V gene is TRBV7-9, the J gene TRBJ2-7, with a possible D match to TRBD1 (6 bases). Germline lookup yields CDR1 SEHNR and CDR2 FQNEAQ (reference sequence). V shed 4 bases and J shed 5 bases, with 18 bases lying between them. The CDR3 extends over 15 amino acids. The chain's CDR3 is CASSSRTRGIHEQYF. The CDR3 region has the DNA TGTGCCAGCAGCTCCAGAACCAGGGGAATCCACGAGCAGTACTTC.

The chain joins TRBV4-2 to TRBJ2-6, with 8 bases lining up with TRBD1. The germline CDR1 and CDR2 sequences are LGHNA and YNFKEQ. V lost 1 base and J lost 0; bases outside the gene matches: 5. The CDR3 is made up of 18 amino acids. The CDR3 region has the DNA TGTGCCAGCAGCCAAGTCGGACAGGGCCTCTCTGGGGCCAACGTCCTGACTTTC. Its protein product is CASSQVGQGLSGANVLTF.

This clonotype was counted a few times. The rearrangement joins TRBV6-1 to TRBJ2-1; the match to TRBD2 covers 13 bases. The length of the CDR3 is 19 residues. CDR1 and CDR2 (germline): MNHNS, SASEGT. V gave up 4 bases and J gave up 2 bases; unmatched junction bases: 11. The CDR3 region is CASSGTSGSSKRAYNEQFF. DNA for the CDR3: TGTGCCAGCAGTGGGACTAGCGGGAGCAGTAAGCGAGCCTACAATGAGCAGTTCTTC.

This clonotype has just a few counts. The chain combines TRBV7-2 with TRBJ1-2; weak D call: TRBD1 (5 bases). From germline, CDR1 is SGHTA and CDR2 FQGNSA. The CDR3 loop spans 16 amino acids. Trimming cost V 5 bases and J 4 bases, with 20 bases left between them. The CDR3 sequence is CASSPAGVWDGYGYTF. CDR3 DNA sequence: TGTGCCAGCAGCCCCGCCGGGGTCTGGGACGGCTATGGCTACACCTTC.

This clonotype was detected only a few times. The V and J genes are TRBV15 and TRBJ1-4; no clear D. Germline CDR1 LNHNV, CDR2 YYDKDF (reference sequence). Trimming took off 0 bases at V and 0 bases at J, with 8 bases between the two ends. The CDR3 totals 16 residues. CDR3 protein: CATSRDPRATNEKLFF. In DNA, the CDR3 is TGTGCCACCAGCAGAGATCCGCGTGCAACTAATGAAAAACTGTTTTTT.

This clonotype has ten or more counts. The V gene is TRBV15, the J gene TRBJ2-2; no clear D. Germline CDR1 LNHNV, CDR2 YYDKDF (reference sequence). CDR3 size: 15 residues. V lost 3 bases to trimming and J lost 1 base, with 9 bases between them. The CDR3 loop reads CATSRNRQNTGELFF. The CDR3 DNA reads as TGTGCCACCAGCAGGAACAGACAGAACACCGGGGAGCTGTTTTTT. Complete variable domain (other parts from reference TRBV15 and TRBJ2-2): DAMVIQNPRYQVTQFGKPVTLSCSQTLNHNVMYWYQQKSSQAPKLLFHYYDKDFNNEADTPDNFQSRRPNTSFCFLDIRSPGLGDTAMYLCATSRNRQNTGELFFGEGSRLTVL.

The rearrangement links TRBV20-1 to TRBJ1-2, with TRBD1 as a possible D gene (6 bases). The CDR3 totals 13 residues. Germline V lookup: CDR1 DFQATT, CDR2 SNEGSKA (reference sequence). V dropped 3 bases and J dropped 0 bases, with 8 bases sitting between them. This CDR3 reads CSARGATNYGYTF. The CDR3 DNA sequence: TGCAGTGCTAGGGGGGCCACTAACTATGGCTACACCTTC.

A note on this clonotype: A much bigger clone sits one base away, suggesting this may be a read error. The J gene is TRBJ2-5, the V gene TRBV18; D is ambiguous. Germline values: CDR1 KGHSH, CDR2 LQKENI. The CDR3 loop spans 14 amino acids. The CDR3 nucleotides are TGTGCCAGCTCACCTCCGGCGCGCCAAGAGTCCCAGTACTTC. Translation gives CASSPPARQESQYF.

The chain uses TRBV3-1 and TRBJ2-7; D is uncertain. Trimming pared 3 bases from V and 3 bases from J, leaving 9 bases between. This CDR3 is built from 13 residues. Germline loops: CDR1 LGHDT, CDR2 YNNKEL (reference sequence). Here the CDR3 reads CASSQVRNYEQYF. CDR3 nucleotides: TGTGCCAGCAGCCAGGTCAGAAACTACGAGCAGTACTTC.

This clonotype was picked up a small number of times. The chain is built from TRBV7-2 and TRBJ1-1; 8 bases map to TRBD1. V lost 2 bases and J lost 1; bases outside the gene matches: 3. CDR3 length: 15 amino acids. The germline V gene encodes CDR1 SGHTA and CDR2 FQGNSA. The CDR3 nucleotides are TGTGCCAGCAGCTTAAGGGGACAGGCGAACACTGAAGCTTTCTTT. Translation gives CASSLRGQANTEAFF.

This sequence joins TRBV28 and TRBJ2-5; D gene ambiguous. Looked up from germline, CDR1 is MDHEN and CDR2 is SYDVKM. This CDR3 comprises 13 residues. V lost 5 bases to trimming and J lost 8 bases, with 15 bases between them. CDR3 nucleotide sequence: TGTGCCAGCAGTCCGGCACGCCTCCAAACCCAGTACTTC. Translation gives CASSPARLQTQYF.

This clonotype appeared many times. This chain connects TRBV5-5 to TRBJ2-2, with 11 bases lining up with TRBD1. This CDR3 has 17 amino acids. Unmatched junction bases numbered 10, after V lost 4 bases and J lost 5 bases. Germline CDR1 and CDR2: SGHKS and YYEKEE (reference sequence). CDR3 DNA sequence: TGTGCCAGCAGCGGAGGACAGGGGGCGAGGGTTACCGGGGAGCTGTTTTTT. Translated, it gives CASSGGQGARVTGELFF.

This clonotype occurred many times. The chain employs TRBV3-1 and TRBJ2-2; 10 nucleotides align to TRBD2. Germline V lookup: CDR1 LGHDT, CDR2 YNNKEL (reference sequence). This CDR3 spans 15 amino acids. Trimming at V came to 6 bases and at J to 3 bases, leaving 4 bases not matched to a gene. CDR3 bases: TGTGCCAGCAGGAGGACTAGCGGTGACACCGGGGAGCTGTTTTTT. Encoded protein: CASRRTSGDTGELFF. Full variable domain (outside the CDR3, taken from reference TRBV3-1 and TRBJ2-2): DTAVSQTPKYLVTQMGNDKSIKCEQNLGHDTMYWYKQDSKKFLKIMFSYNNKELIINETVPNRFSPKSPDKAHLNLHINSLELGDSAVYFCASRRTSGDTGELFFGEGSRLTVL.

This clonotype was picked up a small number of times. V and J are TRBV4-1 and TRBJ2-1; 12 bases are a match to TRBD2. The germline V gene encodes CDR1 MGHRA and CDR2 YSYEKL. CDR3 length: 17 amino acids. V was clipped by 3 bases and J by 8 bases; unmatched bases: 11. CDR3 sequence (DNA): TGCGCCAGCAGCCACTCTCGCGCTAGCGGGGGGGCGCATGAGCAGTTCTTC. Encoded protein: CASSHSRASGGAHEQFF.

This clonotype was counted a few times. This chain links TRBV2 with TRBJ2-7; maybe TRBD2 (6 bases). The CDR3 length is 13 residues. V gave up 9 bases and J gave up 4 bases, with 16 bases separating them. Germline V gives CDR1 SNHLY, CDR2 FYNNEI. The CDR3 spells CARGRGREYEQYF. CDR3 bases: TGTGCCAGAGGCCGGGGGAGAGAGTACGAGCAGTACTTC.

This sequence joins TRBV5-1 and TRBJ1-2; TRBD1 agrees at 7 bases. The CDR3 loop spans 15 amino acids. Trimming took 4 bases from V and 5 from J; bases not matched to a gene: 11. Germline lookup yields CDR1 SGHRS and CDR2 YFSETQ. DNA of the CDR3: TGCGCCAGCAGCCCGGAGGCAGGGGGTGGGTATGGCTACACCTTC. Protein product: CASSPEAGGGYGYTF.

This clonotype was seen more than once but under ten times. The chain couples TRBV6-5 to TRBJ2-7; D might be TRBD2 (5 bases). CDR3 length: 15 amino acids. Germline V gene lookup returns CDR1 MNHEY and CDR2 SVGAGI. The V end was cut by 0 bases, the J end by 5 bases, with 14 bases between. For the CDR3, the DNA is TGTGCCAGCAGTTACTCAGGCAGCGGAAATAACGAGCAGTACTTC. This encodes CASSYSGSGNNEQYF.

This clonotype was observed at least ten times. This chain uses TRBV20-1 with TRBJ2-1; 9 bases are shared with TRBD1. In germline, CDR1 is DFQATT, CDR2 SNEGSKA (reference sequence). This CDR3 contains 16 residues. V lost 2 bases and J lost 3; bases outside the gene matches: 8. CDR3 residues: CSARTPGQGIYNEQFF. In nucleotides, the CDR3 is TGCAGTGCTAGAACCCCGGGACAGGGAATCTACAATGAGCAGTTCTTC.

V gene TRBV18 combines with J gene TRBJ2-2; D is unresolved. This CDR3 is built from 16 residues. V was clipped by 1 base and J by 2 bases, with 11 bases between them. CDR1 is KGHSH, CDR2 LQKENI, per germline. The CDR3 DNA is TGTGCCAGCTCACCACGTTCAGGACCCAACACCGGGGAGCTGTTTTTT. This translates into CASSPRSGPNTGELFF.

The V gene is TRBV20-1, the J gene TRBJ2-2, with 10 bases aligning to TRBD2. Germline CDR1 is DFQATT and CDR2 is SNEGSKA (reference sequence). V dropped 1 base and J dropped 0; count of bases not matched to a gene: 2. This CDR3 comprises 16 residues. CDR3 nucleotides: TGCAGTGCTAGAGTAGCGGGAGGCCCGAACACCGGGGAGCTGTTTTTT. Residues: CSARVAGGPNTGELFF.

This clonotype was recorded at least ten times. The chain couples TRBV10-3 to TRBJ2-1, with TRBD1 matching 7 bases. There are 14 residues in the CDR3. With V trimmed by 2 bases and J by 9 bases, 7 bases remained unmatched. The V gene's germline CDR1 is ENHRY and CDR2 SYGVKD. The CDR3: CAISEPEQGPEQFF. CDR3 DNA: TGTGCCATCAGTGAGCCAGAACAGGGGCCTGAGCAGTTCTTC.